The sequence of this T cell receptor beta chain was determined in a study of technical replicates of blood from several donors. Only in-frame clones appear in the TCRdb table, and some are missing; sequencing was by immunoSEQ multiplex PCR. The sample includes about 18,000 clones, roughly four fifths of them seen just once. Between the trimmed V and J ends, which lost 1 base and 11 bases, there was a span of 26 bases. CDR3 length: 17 amino acids. Germline values: CDR1 SGHVS, CDR2 FNYEAQ. This receptor was obtained from a human donor in good health. Some clones in this sample may be carry-over from other donors' samples. The J gene is TRBJ1-1, the V gene TRBV7-6; tentatively, D is TRBD1 (5 bases). Sequencing used PBMCs. The CDR3 bases are TGTGCCAGCAGCTTAGGGGGGGGTGTGGGCAGTCAGTGGCGGGCTTTCTTT. Its translation: CASSLGGGVGSQWRAFF.